The T cell receptor (beta chain) described here comes from a study of T-cell memory formation after mild COVID-19. In TCRdb, the 5' RACE reads were re-called with MiXCR into one record per CDR3 protein. This table holds around 300,000 distinct CDR3 sequences, 10% to 15% found once. Of note for this clonotype: Its antigen is unidentified.

V lost 0 bases, J lost 1 base, and 18 bases lay in between. Germline V gene lookup returns CDR1 MNHEY and CDR2 SVGAGI. This CDR3 is built from 18 residues. Broader study findings: Second-wave clones with a day 37 peak had unconfirmed SARS-CoV-2 specificity.

The specimen was PBMCs or a T cell subset sorted from them (not recorded which). The chain has TRBV6-5 and TRBJ1-1, with D unclear. This receptor was taken from a man aged 18-30 years who had mild COVID-19 (a few samples of this study predate the infection). Cell type and time point are not known. The CDR3: CASSYSLPGSNSNTEAFF. CDR3 nucleotide sequence: TGTGCCAGCAGTTACTCTCTGCCGGGGTCAAATTCGAACACTGAAGCTTTCTTT.